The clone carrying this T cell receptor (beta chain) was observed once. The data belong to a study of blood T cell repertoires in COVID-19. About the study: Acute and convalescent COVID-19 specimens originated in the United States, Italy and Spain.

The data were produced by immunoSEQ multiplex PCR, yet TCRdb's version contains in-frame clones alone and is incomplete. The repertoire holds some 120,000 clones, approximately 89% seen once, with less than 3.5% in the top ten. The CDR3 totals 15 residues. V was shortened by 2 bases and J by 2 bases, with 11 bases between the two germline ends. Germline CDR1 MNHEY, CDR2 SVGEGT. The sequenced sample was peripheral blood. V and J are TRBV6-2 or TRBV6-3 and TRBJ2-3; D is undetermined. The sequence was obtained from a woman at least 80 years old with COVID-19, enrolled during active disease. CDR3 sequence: CASSYLGGDTDTQYF. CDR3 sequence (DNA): TGTGCCAGCAGTTACCTCGGCGGTGACACAGATACGCAGTATTTT.